The source of this TCR beta chain is a study of persistence of HIV-infected CD4 T cells. A word on this clone: The target antigen is unknown.

Cells were stimulated nonspecifically with anti-CD3/anti-CD28 magnetic beads. CD4+ T cells upregulating both CD40 ligand and CD69 were sorted as responding cells. The libraries were made with immunoSEQ version 4 in survey mode. Profiling relied on immunoSEQ multiplex PCR, and the TCRdb table lists in-frame clones only, not all of them. The sample holds 35,000 to 55,000 clones, less than 90% seen once. The source was CD4+ T cells sorted from PBMCs after approximately 19-hour stimulation, collected from a patient who received antiretroviral therapy. The source of this sequence is an adult woman with HIV who was CMV-seropositive.

CDR3: CASSQQGGRGGYGYTF. The CDR3 region has the DNA TGTGCCAGCAGCCAACAAGGGGGAAGGGGGGGCTATGGCTACACCTTC. The rearrangement joins TRBV4-2 to TRBJ1-2; D possibly corresponds to TRBD1 (6 bases). This CDR3 comprises 16 residues. V was pared by 2 bases and J by 4 bases, with 17 bases between. Germline CDR1 and CDR2: LGHNA and YNFKEQ.